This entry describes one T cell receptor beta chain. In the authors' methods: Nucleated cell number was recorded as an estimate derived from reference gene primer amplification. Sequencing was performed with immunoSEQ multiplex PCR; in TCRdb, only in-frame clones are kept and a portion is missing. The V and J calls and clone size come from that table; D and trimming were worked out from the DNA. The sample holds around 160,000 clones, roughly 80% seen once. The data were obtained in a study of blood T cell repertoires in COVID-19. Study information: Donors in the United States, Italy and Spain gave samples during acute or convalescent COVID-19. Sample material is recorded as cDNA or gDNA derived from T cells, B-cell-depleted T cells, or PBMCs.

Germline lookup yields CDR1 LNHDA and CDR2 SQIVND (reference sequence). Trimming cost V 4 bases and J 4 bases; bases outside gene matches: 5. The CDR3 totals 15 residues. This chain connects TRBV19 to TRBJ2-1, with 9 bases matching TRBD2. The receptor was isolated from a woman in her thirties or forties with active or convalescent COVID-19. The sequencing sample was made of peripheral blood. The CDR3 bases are TGTGCCAGTAGTAAATTTAGCGGGGGTTACAATGAGCAGTTCTTC. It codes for CASSKFSGGYNEQFF.